This TCR beta chain is drawn from a study of OX40 agonist ivuxolimab in advanced cancers. Describing the broader study: The costimulatory receptor OX40 (CD134) was targeted by ivuxolimab, a fully human IgG2 agonistic monoclonal antibody. In the dose-escalation cohort, 82.7% of patients were male, and the mean age was 60 years with a range of about 23 to 79. Of the roughly 54 patients in dose escalation, about 20 had hepatocellular carcinoma, about 15 had melanoma, 9 had renal cell carcinoma and 9 had head and neck cancer. Intravenous ivuxolimab was administered to patients every 2 weeks at six dose levels: 0.01, 0.1, 0.3, 1.5, 3 and 10 mg/kg. Prior anti-PD-1, anti-PD-L1 or anti-CTLA-4 therapy was permitted, and checkpoint inhibitors had been received by more than 35% of dose-escalation patients. The paper covers the monotherapy dose-escalation part of the phase I ivuxolimab trial, which included N ≈ 57 patients. Partial responses occurred in three dose-escalation patients: two with cutaneous melanoma and one with hepatocellular carcinoma. The point of sequencing TCRbeta in the periphery was to test whether ivuxolimab changed TCR sequence diversity and drove clonal T-cell expansion. Results and caveats for the whole study, not just this receptor: Low levels of normalized T-cell clonal expansion were also seen in some patients who did not respond. After ivuxolimab, more expanded clones were found on average in CD8+ T cells than in CD4+ T cells. Partial responders in the 0.1-3.0 mg/kg groups had among the lowest normalized peripheral clonal expansion, especially among CD8+ T cells. At doses of 0.1 to 3.0 mg/kg, clonal expansion of both CD4+ and CD8+ T cells in blood was seen between baseline and week 6. Which antigens the clonally expanded peripheral T cells were specific for was not determined.

The trial excluded patients who had a history of autoimmune disease or who were on systemic immunosuppression. Peripheral blood for TCR sequencing was collected from all dose cohorts at baseline, on cycle 4 day 1, and on cycle 7 day 1. Samples came from an open-label, multicenter, first-in-human phase I dose-escalation trial of ivuxolimab. Adults with locally advanced or metastatic melanoma, renal cell carcinoma, hepatocellular carcinoma or head and neck squamous cell carcinoma were enrolled in the trial. Before TCR sequencing, CD4+ and CD8+ T cells were separately sorted from peripheral blood. On this clone itself: Which antigen it targets is not known. No quality values exist for individual bases; no much larger clone is one base distant.

Sequences MNHEY (CDR1) and SMNVEV (CDR2) are obtained from the germline V gene (reference sequence). CDR3 length: 15 amino acids, cysteine to phenylalanine. The CDR3 DNA has 45 bases and is translated from base 1. V has 1 base trimmed and J has 4 bases trimmed; junction bases matching no gene number 4. Genomic DNA was extracted from sorted cells for sequencing of the TCRbeta CDR3 region. TCRbeta CDR3 regions were sequenced using the immunoSEQ Assay. In its TCRdb copy, this immuneACCESS table keeps in-frame sequences only and misses some clones. Where compared with another copy, unresolved V genes explain less than half of these, and the others have no known cause. This sample gives more than 11,000 clones in total; approximately 80% of them show up just once. The ten top clones hold approximately 17% of the sample.

The sequenced sample was CD4+ or CD8+ T cells sorted from blood, obtained in a trial of the OX40 agonist ivuxolimab. This receptor chain uses TRBV27 and TRBJ2-1, and 7 junctional nucleotides match TRBD2. This receptor was taken from an adult with an advanced solid tumor such as melanoma, head and neck, liver or kidney cancer. The bases read TGTGCCAGCAGTTTATTGGACGGGGGGTACAATGAGCAGTTCTTC. Translated, this is CASSLLDGGYNEQFF.